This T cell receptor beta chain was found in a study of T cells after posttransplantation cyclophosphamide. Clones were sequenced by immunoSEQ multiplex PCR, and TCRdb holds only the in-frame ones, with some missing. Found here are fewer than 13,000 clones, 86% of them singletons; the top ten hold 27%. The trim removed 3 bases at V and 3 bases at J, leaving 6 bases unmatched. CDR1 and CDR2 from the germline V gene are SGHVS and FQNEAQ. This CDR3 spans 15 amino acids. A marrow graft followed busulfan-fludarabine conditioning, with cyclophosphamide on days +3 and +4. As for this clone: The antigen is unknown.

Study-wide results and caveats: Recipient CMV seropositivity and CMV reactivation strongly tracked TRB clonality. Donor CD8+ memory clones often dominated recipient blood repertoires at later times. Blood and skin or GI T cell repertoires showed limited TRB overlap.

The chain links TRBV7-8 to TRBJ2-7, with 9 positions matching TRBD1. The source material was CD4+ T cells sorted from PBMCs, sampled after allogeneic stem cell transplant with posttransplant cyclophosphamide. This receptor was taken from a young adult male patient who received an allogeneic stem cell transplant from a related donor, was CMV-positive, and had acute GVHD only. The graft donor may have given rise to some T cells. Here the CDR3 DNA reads TGTGCCAGCAGCTTTGGGACAGGGAACTACTACGAGCAGTACTTC. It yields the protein CASSFGTGNYYEQYF.